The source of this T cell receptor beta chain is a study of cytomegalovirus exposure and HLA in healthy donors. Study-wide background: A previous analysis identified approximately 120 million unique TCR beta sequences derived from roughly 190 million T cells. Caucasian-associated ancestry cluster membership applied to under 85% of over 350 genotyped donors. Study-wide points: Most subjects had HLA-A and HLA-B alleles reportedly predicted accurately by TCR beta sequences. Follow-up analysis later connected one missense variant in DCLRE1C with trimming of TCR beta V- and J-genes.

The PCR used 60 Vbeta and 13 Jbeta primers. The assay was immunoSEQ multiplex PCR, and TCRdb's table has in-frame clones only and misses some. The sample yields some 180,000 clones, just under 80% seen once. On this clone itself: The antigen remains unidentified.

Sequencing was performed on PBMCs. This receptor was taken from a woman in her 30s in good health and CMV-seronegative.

The CDR3: CASSPIDDEELFF. CDR3 coding DNA: TGTGCCAGCAGCCCAATTGACGATGAGGAACTGTTTTTT. The chain joins TRBV9 to TRBJ1-4, with D unclear. The CDR3 totals 13 residues. From germline, CDR1 is SGDLS and CDR2 YYNGEE. Trimming took 4 bases from V and 12 from J, leaving 16 bases between them.